This T cell receptor beta chain emerged from a study of CD8 T cells in Susac syndrome. On this clonotype itself: Its specificity is unknown.

Findings of the study overall: By the study's own acknowledgment, its TCR sequencing and HLA analysis included relatively few individuals.

CDR3 length: 13 amino acids. V was pared by 4 bases and J by 6 bases, with 11 bases between. The germline V gene encodes CDR1 MDHEN and CDR2 SYDVKM. With random hexamers, reverse transcription was performed on about 0.45 to 1 ug of RNA. The immunoSEQ assay covered 54 Vbeta and 13 Jbeta segments for CDR3. MiXCR, applied by TCRdb to the immunoSEQ multiplex PCR reads, yields one record per CDR3 protein. The sample consists of some 160,000 distinct CDR3 sequences, about 94% of them appearing once. The sequenced sample was CD4+ T cells from PBMCs. The chain is built from TRBV28 and TRBJ2-3, with unresolved D. This clonotype originated in a human donor with Susac syndrome. This CDR3 reads CASSSQESDTQYF. CDR3 nucleotides: TGTGCCAGCAGTTCGCAGGAGTCTGATACGCAGTATTTT.